The 13 T cell receptor beta chains below all came from one sample that was sequenced in a study of glioma-infiltrating T cells. Amplification of TCR alpha and beta CDR3 regions from RNA used iRepertoire nested multiplex PCR. TCRdb ran MiXCR on the multiplex PCR reads and lists one entry per CDR3 protein. The repertoire holds roughly 40,000 distinct CDR3 sequences, 20% to 25% seen once, with more than 5.5% in the top ten. Sequencing was done on a sample of glioma tissue, nonneoplastic brain tissue, or PBMCs (not recorded which). Every receptor here comes from a human donor with low-grade glioma or glioblastoma, undergoing nonglioma brain surgery, or in good health (not recorded which).

This chain joins TRBV4-1 and TRBJ2-2; 9 nucleotides agree with TRBD2. The V gene end was trimmed by 4 bases and the J gene end by 7 bases; junction bases not matched to a gene: 13. The CDR3 sequence is 17 residues long. CDR1 is MGHRA, CDR2 YSYEKL, per germline. The CDR3, as DNA: TGCGCCAGCAGCCCTAGGGTGGCGGGGGGGCCGGACGGGGAGCTGTTTTTT. Translated: CASSPRVAGGPDGELFF.

This clonotype was seen once. With a much larger clone just one base away, this may be a read error. The rearrangement joins TRBV19 to TRBJ2-1; D is perhaps TRBD1 or TRBD2 (5 bases each). The CDR3 runs to 15 residues. CDR1 LNHDA and CDR2 SQIVND come from the germline V gene (reference sequence). The V and J ends lost 5 bases and 6 bases respectively, with 17 bases between them. CDR3 sequence (DNA): TGTGCCAGTAGTCGGGACCGCCTTTCCGGCAATGAGCAGTTCTTC. Amino acids: CASSRDRLSGNEQFF.

Regarding this clonotype: A read error may explain this, as a much larger clone is one base away. The CDR3: CASSFDRAADTQYF. The CDR3 nucleotides read TGCGCCAGCAGCTTTGACAGGGCGGCAGATACGCAGTATTTT. V gene TRBV5-1 combines with J gene TRBJ2-3, with 7 bases aligning to TRBD1. The V gene end was trimmed by 2 bases and the J gene end by 4 bases; junction bases not matched to a gene: 4. Germline lookup yields CDR1 SGHRS and CDR2 YFSETQ. CDR3 length: 14 amino acids.

This clonotype was found many times. The V call is TRBV2, the J call TRBJ1-5; D is perhaps TRBD1 (5 bases). This CDR3 is 16 amino acids long. Germline V gives CDR1 SNHLY, CDR2 FYNNEI. The germline V and J ends were trimmed by 6 bases and 4 bases, with 19 bases remaining between them. CDR3 amino acids: CASSLRGVFGNQPQHF. The CDR3 DNA reads as TGTGCCAGCAGCCTGAGAGGGGTTTTCGGAAATCAGCCCCAGCATTTT.

This clonotype was observed a handful of times. The rearrangement links TRBV2 to TRBJ2-5; 9 bases line up with TRBD1. V shed 9 bases, J shed 2 bases, and the junction held 16 bases outside the gene matches. Germline CDR1 and CDR2: SNHLY and FYNNEI. CDR3 length: 17 residues. CDR3 amino acids: CASKTGTGYKEQETQYF. The CDR3 region has the DNA TGTGCCAGTAAGACCGGGACAGGGTATAAGGAACAAGAGACCCAGTACTTC.

There are many counts of this clonotype. The genes are TRBV7-2 and TRBJ2-3; D is ambiguous. This CDR3 comprises 11 residues. Trimming cost V 5 bases and J 2 bases, with 2 bases left between them. Germline-derived CDR1 and CDR2 are SGHTA and FQGNSA. The CDR3 region is CASSHTDTQYF. CDR3 bases: TGTGCCAGCAGCCACACAGATACGCAGTATTTT. Using reference TRBV7-2 and TRBJ2-3 for the parts outside the CDR3, the full variable domain is GAGVSQSPSNKVTEKGKDVELRCDPISGHTALYWYRQSLGQGLEFLIYFQGNSAPDKSGLPSDRFSAERTGGSVSTLTIQRTQQEDSAVYLCASSHTDTQYFGPGTRLTVL.

The V gene is TRBV5-1, the J gene TRBJ1-2; 7 positions agree with TRBD1. Germline V gives CDR1 SGHRS, CDR2 YFSETQ. The CDR3 covers 15 residues. The trim removed 4 bases at V and 6 bases at J, leaving 12 bases unmatched. The CDR3, as DNA: TGCGCCAGCAGCCAAATGCCGACAGGGCGGGATGGCTACACCTTC. Protein: CASSQMPTGRDGYTF.

As regards this clonotype: A single base separates this from a much larger clone, so it may be a read error. The chain recombines TRBV7-9 with TRBJ1-2; D unclear. Germline lookup yields CDR1 SEHNR and CDR2 FQNEAQ (reference sequence). This CDR3 comprises 16 residues. This chain's CDR3 is CANSPSVPSPPYGYTF. For the CDR3, the DNA is TGTGCCAACAGCCCCTCGGTTCCAAGCCCCCCGTATGGCTACACCTTC.

This clonotype was observed many times. The chain has TRBV6-1 and TRBJ2-5; D uncertain. Germline-derived CDR1 and CDR2 are MNHNS and SASEGT. With 1 base removed from V and 4 bases from J, the gap between germline ends came to 1 base. This CDR3 has 11 residues. The CDR3 is CASSEGETQYF. The CDR3 DNA reads as TGTGCCAGCAGTGAAGGAGAGACCCAGTACTTC.

This clonotype was seen at least ten times. The rearrangement uses TRBV24-1 and TRBJ2-5; D not certain. Trimming stripped 0 bases from V and 5 bases from J, with 6 bases between. The CDR3 is made up of 13 amino acids. In germline, CDR1 is KGHDR, CDR2 SFDVKD. The DNA of the CDR3 is TGTGCCACCAGTGATTTGTTATCGGAGACCCAGTACTTC. Its protein is CATSDLLSETQYF.

This clonotype was observed at least ten times. The chain has TRBV19 and TRBJ2-3, with unresolved D. The CDR3 sequence is 13 residues long. Germline CDR1 LNHDA, CDR2 SQIVND (reference sequence). The V gene lost 4 bases and the J gene lost 3 bases, with 8 bases spanning the gap. This chain's CDR3 is CASSTHLTDTQYF. The CDR3 DNA is TGTGCCAGTAGTACACACCTGACAGATACGCAGTATTTT.

This clonotype was detected many times. This chain connects TRBV18 to TRBJ1-5, with D perhaps TRBD1 (6 bases). The CDR3 is 15 amino acids. V dropped 3 bases and J dropped 5 bases, with 14 bases sitting between them. Looked up from germline, CDR1 is KGHSH and CDR2 is LQKENI. DNA of the CDR3: TGTGCCAGCTCACCTCAACAGGGCTGGGATCAGCCCCAGCATTTT. Residues: CASSPQQGWDQPQHF.

This clonotype has ten or more counts. The chain is built from TRBV27 and TRBJ2-5; D may correspond to TRBD1 or TRBD2 (5 bases each). Germline loops: CDR1 MNHEY, CDR2 SMNVEV (reference sequence). The V and J ends lost 5 bases and 7 bases respectively, with 11 bases between them. CDR3 length: 12 amino acids. The chain's CDR3 is CASSEGTGTQYF. CDR3 DNA: TGTGCCAGCAGTGAAGGGACGGGGACCCAGTACTTC.